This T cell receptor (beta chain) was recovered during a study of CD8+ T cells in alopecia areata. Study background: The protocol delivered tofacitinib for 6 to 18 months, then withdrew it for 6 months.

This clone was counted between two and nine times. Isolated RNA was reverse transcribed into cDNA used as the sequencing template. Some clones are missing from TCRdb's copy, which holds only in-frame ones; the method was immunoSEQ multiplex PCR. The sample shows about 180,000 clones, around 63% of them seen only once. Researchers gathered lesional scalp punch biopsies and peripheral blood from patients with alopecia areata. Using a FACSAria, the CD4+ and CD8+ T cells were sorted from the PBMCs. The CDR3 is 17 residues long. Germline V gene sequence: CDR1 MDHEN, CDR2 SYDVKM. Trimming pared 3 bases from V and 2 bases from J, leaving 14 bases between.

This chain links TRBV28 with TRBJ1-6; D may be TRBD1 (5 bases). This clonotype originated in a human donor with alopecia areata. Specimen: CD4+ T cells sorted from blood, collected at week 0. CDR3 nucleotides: TGTGCCAGCAGTTTGCAACCGGGGGTGGCCTATAATTCACCCCTCCACTTT. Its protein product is CASSLQPGVAYNSPLHF.